This is a list of T cell receptor beta chains from one sample in a study of shared clonotypes between healthy human individuals. Profiled with immunoSEQ multiplex PCR; TCRdb holds only in-frame clones, not every one. The profile shows more than 550,000 clones, 72% of them singletons. Sequences were obtained from memory CD4+ T cells sorted from blood. These receptors all come from a woman aged 25 to 39 in good health. Both conserved end residues are trimmed from each CDR3. The D gene is left open where the match is weak.

D gene | CDR3 length | J gene | V gene | CDR3 protein
NA | 14 | TRBJ2-7 | TRBV10-1 | ASSGTRDEATYEQY
TRBD2 | 12 | TRBJ2-3 | TRBV7-9 | ASSLELASDTQY
NA | 12 | TRBJ2-2 | TRBV2 | ASSVRESTGELF
NA | 13 | TRBJ2-1 | TRBV6-5 | ASAEGHRSYNEQF
TRBD2 | 11 | TRBJ2-7 | TRBV28 | ASRLAGTYEQY
TRBD1 | 12 | TRBJ1-3 | TRBV7-3 | ASSAGGPGNTIY
TRBD1 | 13 | TRBJ2-1 | TRBV5-1 | ASSSRTGPYNEQF
TRBD1 | 12 | TRBJ1-1 | TRBV6-5 | ASSDGQGNTEAF
NA | 11 | TRBJ1-2 | TRBV2 | ASPTGHLYGYT
NA | 13 | TRBJ2-3 | TRBV29-1 | SVEEPPGSTDTQY
TRBD1 | 11 | TRBJ1-2 | TRBV11-3 | AVKGTDSYGYT
NA | 11 | TRBJ2-1 | TRBV30 | AWSVGRYDEQF
NA | 17 | TRBJ1-5 | TRBV19 | ASSIVRGATAQGNQPQH
NA | 12 | TRBJ2-1 | TRBV7-9 | ASSLNYGSNEQF
TRBD2 | 13 | TRBJ2-5 | TRBV11-2 | ASSDRTSAGETQY
NA | 10 | TRBJ2-1 | TRBV7-3 | ASSPDSNEQF
NA | 13 | TRBJ1-1 | TRBV7-7 | ASSPPGSMNTEAF